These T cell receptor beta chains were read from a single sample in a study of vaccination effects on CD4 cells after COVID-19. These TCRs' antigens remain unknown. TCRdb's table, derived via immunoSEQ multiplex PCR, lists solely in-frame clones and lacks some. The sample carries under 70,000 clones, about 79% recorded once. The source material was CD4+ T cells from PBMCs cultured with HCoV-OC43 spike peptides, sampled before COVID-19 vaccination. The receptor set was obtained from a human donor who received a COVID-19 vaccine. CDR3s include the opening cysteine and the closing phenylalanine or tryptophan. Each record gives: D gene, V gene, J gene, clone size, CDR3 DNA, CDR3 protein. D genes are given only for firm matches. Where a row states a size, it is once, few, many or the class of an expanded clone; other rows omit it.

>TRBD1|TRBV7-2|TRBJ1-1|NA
TGTGCCAGCAGCTCGACAGGGGTGAACACTGAAGCTTTCTTT
CASSSTGVNTEAFF
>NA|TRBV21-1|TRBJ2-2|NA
TGTGCCAGCAGCAAATTACGTACCGGTGGCGGGGAGCTGTTTTTT
CASSKLRTGGGELFF
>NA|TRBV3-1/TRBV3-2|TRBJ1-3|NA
TGTGCCAGCAGCCGCCTTGGGACAACTGGAAACACCATATATTTT
CASSRLGTTGNTIYF
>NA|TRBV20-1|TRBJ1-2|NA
TGCAGTGCTAGTCCTTTTTCCCAGGTGAACTATGGCTACACCTTC
CSASPFSQVNYGYTF
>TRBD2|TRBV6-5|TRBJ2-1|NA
TGTGCCAGCAGTTACTCGGGCGGGGGGAGCTACAATGAGCAGTTCTTC
CASSYSGGGSYNEQFF
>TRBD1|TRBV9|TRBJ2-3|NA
TGTGCCAGCTGCTGGGGACAGGGAACAGATACGCAGTATTTT
CASCWGQGTDTQYF
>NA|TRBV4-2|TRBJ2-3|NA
TGTGCCAGCAGCCAATTCGACTCGAGAACAGATACGCAGTATTTT
CASSQFDSRTDTQYF
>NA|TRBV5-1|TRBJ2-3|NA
TGCGCCAGCAGCTTGGGGGGGACTTTAACTAGCACAGATACGCAGTATTTT
CASSLGGTLTSTDTQYF
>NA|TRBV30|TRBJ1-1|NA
TGTGCCTGGAGTGGAGGGCGAGGTACTGAAGCTTTCTTT
CAWSGGRGTEAFF
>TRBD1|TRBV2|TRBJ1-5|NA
TGTGCCAGCAGTGAAGTCCCTTATTGGACAGGGAACGCAAATCGCAATCAGCCCCAGCATTTT
CASSEVPYWTGNANRNQPQHF
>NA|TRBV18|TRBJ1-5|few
TGTGCCAGCTCAGTGTCCAGGGCCAGCAATCAGCCCCAGCATTTT
CASSVSRASNQPQHF
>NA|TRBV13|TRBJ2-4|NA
TGTGCCAGCAGCTTAGGGGGGGGACCGCAGTACTTC
CASSLGGGPQYF
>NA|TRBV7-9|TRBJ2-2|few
TGTGCCAGCAGCCCTTTGAGGGGACGGGACACCGGGGAGCTGTTTTTT
CASSPLRGRDTGELFF
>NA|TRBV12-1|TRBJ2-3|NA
TGTGCCAGCAGGGAGGGGGGATGTGCAGATACGCAGTATTTT
CASREGGCADTQYF
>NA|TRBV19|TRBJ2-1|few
TGTGCCAGTAGTGCCTTGGGGGCGGGGGAGAACAATGAGCAGTTCTTC
CASSALGAGENNEQFF